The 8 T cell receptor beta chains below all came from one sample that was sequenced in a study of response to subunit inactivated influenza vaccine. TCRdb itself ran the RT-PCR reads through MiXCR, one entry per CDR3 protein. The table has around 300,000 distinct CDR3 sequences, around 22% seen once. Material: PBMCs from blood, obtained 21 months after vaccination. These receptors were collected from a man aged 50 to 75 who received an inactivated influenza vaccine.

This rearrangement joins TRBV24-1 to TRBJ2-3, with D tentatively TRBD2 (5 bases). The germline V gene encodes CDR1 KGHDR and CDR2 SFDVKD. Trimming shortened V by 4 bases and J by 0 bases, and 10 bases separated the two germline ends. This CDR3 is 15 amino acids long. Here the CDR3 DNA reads TGTGCCACCAGTGACAGGAGGTATAGCACAGATACGCAGTATTTT. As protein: CATSDRRYSTDTQYF.

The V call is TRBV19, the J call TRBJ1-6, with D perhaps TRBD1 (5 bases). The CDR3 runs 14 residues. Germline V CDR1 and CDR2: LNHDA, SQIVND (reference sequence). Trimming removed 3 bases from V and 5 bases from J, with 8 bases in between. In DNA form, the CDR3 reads TGTGCCAGTAGTATTTCAGGGAATAATTCACCCCTCCACTTT. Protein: CASSISGNNSPLHF.

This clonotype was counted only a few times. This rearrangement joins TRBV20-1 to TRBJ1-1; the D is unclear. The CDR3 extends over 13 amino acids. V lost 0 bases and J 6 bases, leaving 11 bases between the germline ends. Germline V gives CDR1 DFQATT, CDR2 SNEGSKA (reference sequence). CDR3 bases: TGCAGTGCTAGAGATGGATCGTGGGCTGAAGCTTTCTTT. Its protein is CSARDGSWAEAFF.

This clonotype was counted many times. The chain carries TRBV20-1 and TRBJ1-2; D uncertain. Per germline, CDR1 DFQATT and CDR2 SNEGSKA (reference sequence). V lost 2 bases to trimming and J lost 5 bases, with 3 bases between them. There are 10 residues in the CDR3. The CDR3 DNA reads TGCAGTGCTAGAACGTATGGCTACACCTTC. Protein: CSARTYGYTF.

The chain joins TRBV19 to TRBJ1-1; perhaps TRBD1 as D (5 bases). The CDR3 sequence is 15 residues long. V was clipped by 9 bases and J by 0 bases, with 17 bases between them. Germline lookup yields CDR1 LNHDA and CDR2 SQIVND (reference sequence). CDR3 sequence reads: CASRLGVVMNTEAFF. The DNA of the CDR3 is TGTGCCAGCCGCTTGGGGGTGGTGATGAACACTGAAGCTTTCTTT. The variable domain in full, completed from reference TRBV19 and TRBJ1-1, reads DGGITQSPKYLFRKEGQNVTLSCEQNLNHDAMYWYRQDPGQGLRLIYYSQIVNDFQKGDIAEGYSVSREKKESFPLTVTSAQKNPTAFYLCASRLGVVMNTEAFFGQGTRLTVV.

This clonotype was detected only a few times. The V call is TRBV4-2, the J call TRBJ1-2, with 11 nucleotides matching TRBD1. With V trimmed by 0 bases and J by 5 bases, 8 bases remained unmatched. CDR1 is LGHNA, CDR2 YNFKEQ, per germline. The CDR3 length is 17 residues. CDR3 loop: CASSQEWTGGFGYGYTF. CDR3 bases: TGTGCCAGCAGCCAAGAGTGGACAGGGGGCTTTGGATATGGCTACACCTTC.

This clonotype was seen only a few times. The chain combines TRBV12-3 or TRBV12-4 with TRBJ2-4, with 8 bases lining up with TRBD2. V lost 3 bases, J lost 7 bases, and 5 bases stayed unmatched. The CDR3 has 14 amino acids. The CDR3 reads CASSFVTSENIQYF. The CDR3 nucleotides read TGTGCCAGCAGTTTTGTGACTAGCGAGAACATTCAGTACTTC.

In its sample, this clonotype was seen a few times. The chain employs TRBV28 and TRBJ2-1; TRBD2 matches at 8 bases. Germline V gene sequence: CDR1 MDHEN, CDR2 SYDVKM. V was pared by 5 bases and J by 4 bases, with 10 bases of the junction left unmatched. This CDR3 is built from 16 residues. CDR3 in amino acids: CASSPPWGGGYNEQFF. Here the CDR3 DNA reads TGTGCCAGCAGTCCACCTTGGGGCGGGGGGTACAATGAGCAGTTCTTC. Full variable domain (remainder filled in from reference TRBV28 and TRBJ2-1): DVKVTQSSRYLVKRTGEKVFLECVQDMDHENMFWYRQDPGLGLRLIYFSYDVKMKEKGDIPEGYSVSREKKERFSLILESASTNQTSMYLCASSPPWGGGYNEQFFGPGTRLTVL.